The TCR beta chain described here comes from a study of blood T cell repertoires in COVID-19. Study at large: The cDNA or gDNA used as material had been derived from T cells, B-cell-depleted T cells, or PBMCs.

TCRdb's table, derived via immunoSEQ multiplex PCR, lists solely in-frame clones and lacks some. The top ten clones hold 1.5% to 2% of a sample with 180,000 or so clones, about 88% of them seen once. Only one count was recorded for this clone. The CDR3 length is 15 residues. CDR1 SGDLS and CDR2 YYNGEE come from the germline V gene. Losses at the gene ends were 3 bases for V and 6 bases for J; bases not matched to a gene: 6. The sequencing input was peripheral blood. This chain connects TRBV9 to TRBJ2-2; 9 nucleotides align to TRBD1. The receptor was isolated from a man aged 18 to 30 with active or convalescent COVID-19. In DNA form, the CDR3 reads TGTGCCAGCAGCGAAAGGACAGGGGCGGCCGGGGAGCTGTTTTTT. This sequence encodes CASSERTGAAGELFF.